Each of the 11 T cell receptor beta chains below was sequenced from the same sample in a study of CD8 T cells in ankylosing spondylitis. TCRdb re-called the 5' RACE reads through MiXCR, storing one row per CDR3 protein. Here the sample spans about 140,000 distinct CDR3 sequences, roughly 8.8% being singletons. Sequencing input: synovial fluid, either unsorted or a sorted T cell fraction (not recorded which). These receptor sequences come from a male donor with ankylosing spondylitis.

This clonotype was counted many times. The genes are TRBV3-1 and TRBJ2-7, with 10 bases that match TRBD1. The CDR3 has 14 residues. CDR1 and CDR2 from the germline V gene are LGHDT and YNNKEL (reference sequence). The V segment lost 1 base and the J segment 7 bases; nucleotides outside the gene matches: 4. The DNA of the CDR3 is TGTGCCAGCAGCCAAGGGGACAGGGGTGGGGAGCAGTACTTC. Residues: CASSQGDRGGEQYF.

This clonotype was counted at least ten times. The rearrangement links TRBV6-6 to TRBJ1-1, with D unclear. V lost 0 bases, J lost 7 bases, and 6 bases lay in between. Germline V gene lookup returns CDR1 MNHNY and CDR2 SVGAGI (reference sequence). CDR3 length equals 12 residues. The CDR3 DNA reads TGTGCCAGCAGTTACTCGTCTGGTGAAGCTTTCTTT. Residues: CASSYSSGEAFF.

A note on this clonotype: Because the CDR3 is missing its conserved closing phenylalanine or tryptophan, this is likely a read error. The chain has TRBV29-1 and TRBJ2-1, with 11 positions matching TRBD1. V was pared by 7 bases and J by 5 bases, with 7 bases of the junction left unmatched. This CDR3 is built from 14 residues. Germline CDR1 and CDR2: SQVTM and ANQGSEA. This chain's CDR3 is CSARTGGMDNEQFL. CDR3 DNA: TGCAGCGCCAGGACAGGGGGCATGGACAATGAGCAGTTCCTC.

This clonotype was counted only a few times. J is TRBJ2-7 and V is TRBV20-1; a weak D match, TRBD2 (5 bases). Germline values: CDR1 DFQATT, CDR2 SNEGSKA (reference sequence). This CDR3 has 13 residues. The V and J ends lost 6 bases and 3 bases respectively, with 15 bases between them. The CDR3 DNA reads TGCAGTGCGCTAGCTATCAACTTCTACGAGCAGTACTTC. It encodes CSALAINFYEQYF.

This clonotype came up a few times. The chain joins TRBV12-3 or TRBV12-4 to TRBJ1-1, with D tentatively TRBD1 (5 bases). This CDR3 spans 14 amino acids. V lost 3 bases and J 5 bases, leaving 13 bases between the germline ends. The CDR3 DNA reads TGTGCCAGCAGTTTTGGGGGGAAGGATACTGAAGCTTTCTTT. This translates into CASSFGGKDTEAFF.

This clonotype was seen ten or more times. For the CDR3, the DNA is TGCGCCAGCAACCAGAACACGGGTGAGACCCAGTACTTC. This translates into CASNQNTGETQYF. V gene TRBV5-1 combines with J gene TRBJ2-5; D is unclear. Germline CDR1 reads SGHRS; CDR2 reads YFSETQ. The length of the CDR3 is 13 residues. V lost 6 bases and J 5 bases, leaving 14 bases between the germline ends. Together with reference TRBV5-1 and TRBJ2-5, the CDR3 gives the full variable domain: KAGVTQTPRYLIKTRGQQVTLSCSPISGHRSVSWYQQTPGQGLQFLFEYFSETQRNKGNFPGRFSGRQFSNSRSEMNVSTLELGDSALYLCASNQNTGETQYFGPGTRLLVL.

There are a few counts of this clonotype. V and J are TRBV4-1 and TRBJ1-1; a weak D match, TRBD1 (6 bases). This CDR3 region has 13 residues. V gave up 4 bases and J gave up 6 bases, with 12 bases separating them. Germline V gene lookup returns CDR1 MGHRA and CDR2 YSYEKL. This chain's CDR3 is CASSPPWGPEAFF. CDR3 in DNA: TGCGCCAGCAGCCCACCGTGGGGGCCTGAAGCTTTCTTT.

This clonotype was seen at least ten times. This chain joins TRBV29-1 and TRBJ2-7; 10 bases align to TRBD1. CDR1 is SQVTM, CDR2 ANQGSEA, per germline. The CDR3 loop spans 14 amino acids. Unmatched junction bases numbered 8, after V lost 6 bases and J lost 3 bases. CDR3 DNA: TGCAGCGTGGATTTGGGACAGGGGTACTACGAGCAGTACTTC. The encoded protein is CSVDLGQGYYEQYF.

The chain carries TRBV6-4 and TRBJ1-2, with no clear D. This CDR3 contains 13 residues. V was pared by 8 bases and J by 4 bases, with 14 bases between. The germline V gene encodes CDR1 MRHNA and CDR2 SNTAGT. In nucleotides, the CDR3 is TGTGCCAGCCACTGGCAGTTCTTCTATGGCTACACCTTC. Protein sequence: CASHWQFFYGYTF.

This clonotype was counted at least ten times. The rearrangement uses TRBV25-1 and TRBJ1-5; D is perhaps TRBD1 (5 bases). CDR1 is MGHDK and CDR2 is SYGVNS in the germline V gene. V lost 8 bases to trimming and J lost 7 bases, with 12 bases between them. This CDR3 comprises 12 residues. CDR3 sequence reads: CASSPGEQPQHF. The CDR3 bases are TGTGCCAGCTCACCGGGGGAACAGCCCCAGCATTTT.

Ten or more counts support this clonotype. V gene TRBV5-4 combines with J gene TRBJ2-7, with a possible D match to TRBD1 (6 bases). This CDR3 contains 13 residues. V dropped 2 bases and J dropped 2 bases, with 8 bases sitting between them. Germline CDR1 reads SGHNT; CDR2 reads YYREEE (reference sequence). The chain's CDR3 is CASSFQGTYEQYF. The CDR3 DNA is TGTGCCAGCAGCTTTCAGGGGACCTACGAGCAGTACTTC.